This entry concerns a single TCR beta chain. Germline V lookup: CDR1 WNHNN, CDR2 SYGVQD (reference sequence). This CDR3 has 14 residues. The V gene end was trimmed by 6 bases and the J gene end by 1 base; junction bases not matched to a gene: 6. These data originate in a study of blood T cell repertoires in COVID-19. Background on the study: The study drew acute and convalescent COVID-19 samples from the United States, Italy and Spain. PBMCs, B-cell-depleted T cells, or T cells were the source of the cDNA or gDNA that made up the material.

Per the study methods: Amplification of reference gene primers was used by the study to estimate nucleated cell counts. Only in-frame clones appear in the TCRdb table, and some are missing; sequencing was by immunoSEQ multiplex PCR. D and trimming were read from the DNA, whereas the V and J calls and clone size are those reported in that table. Of around 260,000 clones in the sample, about 88% were seen once. Sequencing used peripheral blood. This receptor was obtained from a man in his sixties who had recovered from COVID-19. V is TRBV10-1 and J is TRBJ2-7, with TRBD1 identical over 7 bases. Here the CDR3 DNA reads TGCGCCAGCAGCCGGGACAGTTCATCCTACGAGCAGTACTTC. It encodes CASSRDSSSYEQYF.